Reported below is one T cell receptor (beta chain). The data were obtained in a study of T cell responses to AZD1222 COVID-19 vaccine. Deletions cut 6 bases from V and 6 bases from J, with 12 bases between. CDR3 length equals 12 residues. Measured with immunoSEQ multiplex PCR; TCRdb has only the in-frame clones, and not every one. The sample records 150,000 to 200,000 clones, 90% being singletons. The receptor comes from an adult in good health. The sequencing here drew on peripheral blood, taken on day 0 of AZD1222 vaccination. This chain links TRBV12-3 or TRBV12-4 with TRBJ2-7; D may match TRBD1 or TRBD2 (5 bases each). CDR3: CASRHYGGEQYF. The CDR3 DNA reads as TGTGCCAGCAGGCATTATGGGGGCGAGCAGTACTTC.